Listed here are 4 T cell receptor beta chains from one sample, sequenced in a study of T cell responses to AZD1222 COVID-19 vaccine. Profiled with immunoSEQ multiplex PCR; TCRdb holds only in-frame clones, not every one. The table lists roughly 180,000 clones, approximately 91% of them singletons, with under 2.5% in the top ten. The sequencing used peripheral blood, collected on day 0 of AZD1222 vaccination. These receptors all stem from an adult in good health.

The genes are TRBV7-2 and TRBJ1-3; D not resolved. The CDR3 consists of 17 residues. Germline assignment: CDR1 SGHTA and CDR2 FQGNSA. V was pared by 2 bases and J by 0 bases, with 14 bases between. CDR3 sequence reads: CASSLIPPVSSGNTIYF. The CDR3 DNA is TGTGCCAGCAGCTTAATCCCCCCGGTGAGCTCTGGAAACACCATATATTTT.

The J gene is TRBJ1-1, the V gene TRBV6-6; 9 bases map to TRBD1. Trimming took 11 bases from V and 1 from J; bases not matched to a gene: 11. Per the germline V gene, CDR1 is MNHNY and CDR2 is SVGAGI (reference sequence). The CDR3 loop spans 15 amino acids. The CDR3 DNA is TGTGCCGGCACAGGGGGCTCGGAGGGGAACACTGAAGCTTTCTTT. Its translation is CAGTGGSEGNTEAFF.

This clone was counted a single time. The chain joins TRBV3-1 (or the pseudogene TRBV3-2) to TRBJ2-7, with 13 bases aligning to TRBD2. The CDR3 totals 15 residues. J was trimmed by 4 bases and V by 5 bases; bases with no gene match: 5. The germline V gene has CDR1 LGHDT and CDR2 YNNKEL (reference sequence). In nucleotides, the CDR3 is TGTGCCAGCAGCTGGAGGACTAGCGGGAGTTACGAGCAGTACTTC. Amino acids: CASSWRTSGSYEQYF.

The rearrangement uses TRBV28 and TRBJ1-5; TRBD1 is a possible D gene (6 bases). CDR1 MDHEN and CDR2 SYDVKM come from the germline V gene. V was cut by 2 bases and J by 4 bases, with 9 bases left in between. The CDR3 totals 14 residues. Here the CDR3 reads CASSLAGQNQPQHF. In DNA form, the CDR3 reads TGTGCCAGCAGTTTAGCGGGACAAAATCAGCCCCAGCATTTT.